This T cell receptor beta chain was sequenced in a study of blood T cell repertoires in COVID-19. This CDR3 has 15 residues. In germline, CDR1 is SGDLS, CDR2 YYNGEE. The germline V and J ends were trimmed by 0 bases and 5 bases, with 14 bases remaining between them. Only in-frame clones appear in the TCRdb table, and some are missing; sequencing was by immunoSEQ multiplex PCR. This sample yields 400,000 to 450,000 clones, of which around 89% are seen a single time; around 1.1% belongs to the top ten. Sequenced material: PBMCs or T cells enriched from blood (not recorded which). This receptor was taken from a man under 40 who had recovered from COVID-19. The rearrangement links TRBV9 to TRBJ1-2, with TRBD1 as a possible D gene (5 bases). CDR3 DNA sequence: TGTGCCAGCAGCGTAGCTACCTCGGGGGGGTATGGCTACACCTTC. Its protein product is CASSVATSGGYGYTF. The variable domain in full, with the rest retrieved from reference TRBV9 and TRBJ1-2, is DSGVTQTPKHLITATGQRVTLRCSPRSGDLSVYWYQQSLDQGLQFLIQYYNGEERAKGNILERFSAQQFPDLHSELNLSSLELGDSALYFCASSVATSGGYGYTFGSGTRLTVV.